The 18 T cell receptor beta chains presented below share a single source sample, sequenced in a study of blood T cells in healthy people across ages (dated by TCRdb to the mid-2010s). Library construction relied on 5' RACE. Data came from an Illumina HiSeq 2500. A second PCR of about 6 to 11 cycles was run with a J-beta primer mix and a sample-barcoded 5' primer. TCRdb ran its own pipeline on the public reads, namely fastp trimming at Q25 and MiXCR clone calling, and kept in-frame beta chains. Records with the same CDR3 protein are collapsed into one entry carrying the most frequent genes and DNA. This sample gives hundreds of thousands of distinct CDR3 sequences in total; more than 25% of them show up just once. 15% to 20% of the sample is taken by the ten largest. The sequencing sample was made of blood. All receptors come from a woman of 80 years or more in good health.

Notes on this clonotype: A read error is possible here, since a much larger clone lies one base away. The V call is TRBV30, the J call TRBJ2-1; 8 bases match TRBD2. The CDR3 spans 14 residues. Germline CDR1 is GTSNPN and CDR2 is SVGIG (reference sequence). The V and J ends lost 3 bases and 5 bases, in that order; junction bases with no gene match: 6. The CDR3 bases are TGTGCCTGGAGCGGACTAGCTGTTGACAATGAGCAGTTCTTC. Its translation is CAWSGLAVDNEQFF.

The V and J genes are TRBV5-1 and TRBJ1-6; the D is unclear. V was clipped by 0 bases and J by 9 bases, with 16 bases between them. In germline, CDR1 is SGHRS, CDR2 YFSETQ. The CDR3 totals 16 residues. The CDR3 loop reads CASSLERPDGPSPLHF. CDR3 sequence (DNA): TGCGCCAGCAGCTTGGAACGCCCGGACGGGCCTTCACCCCTCCACTTT.

A remark on this clonotype: This may stem from a read error, because a much larger clone lies one nucleotide away. This chain connects TRBV28 to TRBJ1-2, with D perhaps TRBD1 (6 bases). Germline values: CDR1 MDHEN, CDR2 SYDVKM. The CDR3 extends over 14 amino acids. V lost 6 bases and J lost 2, with 13 bases in between. CDR3 amino acids: CASRLNGQNYGYTF. DNA for the CDR3: TGTGCCAGCAGGTTAAATGGACAGAACTATGGCTACACCTTC.

To note about this clonotype: A much larger clone is a single base away; this may be a read error. The chain links TRBV18 to TRBJ2-5; 12 nucleotides align to TRBD2. CDR1 KGHSH and CDR2 LQKENI come from the germline V gene. The CDR3 loop spans 16 amino acids. The J segment lost 12 bases and the V segment lost 2 bases, leaving 13 bases of the junction unmatched. CDR3 loop: CASSPGRLAGDLGEYF. The CDR3 region has the DNA TGTGCCAGCTCACCAGGAAGACTAGCGGGGGACCTTGGGGAGTACTTC.

This clonotype is a singleton in its sample. A clone one base away is much larger, so this may be a read error. The chain recombines TRBV28 with TRBJ2-1; either TRBD1 or TRBD2 may fit D (5 bases each). Germline V CDR1 and CDR2: MDHEN, SYDVKM. This CDR3 comprises 15 residues. As DNA, the CDR3 is TGTGCCTGCAGTCTCCCGGGACGGTTCTACAATGAGCAGTTCTTC. It codes for CACSLPGRFYNEQFF.

V usage is TRBV12-3 or TRBV12-4 and J usage is TRBJ1-1, with a tentative D call TRBD1 (6 bases). The CDR3 is 16 amino acids. V gave up 6 bases and J gave up 7 bases, with 24 bases separating them. CDR3 sequence reads: CASRQRGARMSGEAFF. The CDR3 bases are TGTGCCAGCAGACAGCGGGGGGCGAGGATGTCTGGTGAAGCTTTCTTT.

As regards this clonotype: Just one base apart from a much larger clone, this may be a read error. No conserved phenylalanine or tryptophan ends this CDR3, so it is likely a read error. The rearrangement uses TRBV12-3 or TRBV12-4 and TRBJ2-1, with 8 nucleotides matching TRBD2. The CDR3 is made up of 15 amino acids. CDR3 in amino acids: CASSLLGLVYNEQFC. The CDR3 DNA sequence: TGTGCCAGTAGTTTATTGGGACTAGTTTACAATGAGCAGTTCTGC.

The chain carries TRBV7-8 and TRBJ1-4, with D uncertain. The CDR3 runs to 15 residues. V gave up 2 bases and J gave up 8 bases, with 15 bases separating them. Per germline, CDR1 SGHVS and CDR2 FQNEAQ. The CDR3 region is CASSLLTLLGEKLFF. The CDR3 DNA follows: TGTGCCAGCAGCTTACTCACCCTCTTGGGGGAAAAACTGTTTTTT. Full variable domain (remainder filled in from reference TRBV7-8 and TRBJ1-4): GAGVSQSPRYKVAKRGQDVALRCDPISGHVSLFWYQQALGQGPEFLTYFQNEAQLDKSGLPSDRFFAERPEGSVSTLKIQRTQQEDSAVYLCASSLLTLLGEKLFFGSGTQLSVL.

This chain uses TRBV5-6 with TRBJ1-1; D is possibly TRBD1 (6 bases). V was clipped by 2 bases and J by 5 bases, with 13 bases between them. The germline gives CDR1 SGHDT, CDR2 YYEEEE. There are 14 residues in the CDR3. The DNA for the CDR3 is TGTGCCAGCAGCTTTCCGGGGGCAGGGACTGAAGCTTTCTTT. It encodes CASSFPGAGTEAFF. The full variable domain, in which reference TRBV5-6 and TRBJ1-1 provide the parts outside the CDR3, is DAGVTQSPTHLIKTRGQQVTLRCSPKSGHDTVSWYQQALGQGPQFIFQYYEEEERQRGNFPDRFSGHQFPNYSSELNVNALLLGDSALYLCASSFPGAGTEAFFGQGTRLTVV.

This clonotype has ten or more counts. The chain couples TRBV25-1 to TRBJ1-2; a possible D gene is TRBD1 (5 bases). Germline V lookup: CDR1 MGHDK, CDR2 SYGVNS. The CDR3 sequence is 13 residues long. Trimming cost V 2 bases and J 8 bases, with 12 bases left between them. CDR3 in amino acids: CASSEVNRGGYTF. The CDR3 DNA reads TGTGCCAGCAGTGAAGTCAACCGGGGGGGCTACACCTTC.

This clonotype turned up a few times. One base away lies a much larger clone, so this may be a sequencing read error. V and J are TRBV6-2 or TRBV6-3 and TRBJ2-3; weak D call: TRBD2 (7 bases). V was cut by 6 bases and J by 4 bases, with 23 bases left in between. In germline, CDR1 is MNHEY, CDR2 SVGEGT. The CDR3 is made up of 17 amino acids. CDR3 loop: CASRRGLTRGLADTQYF. CDR3 nucleotides: TGTGCCAGCAGGAGGGGCCTGACGCGGGGGCTCGCAGATACGCAGTATTTT.

This clonotype came up many times. V and J are TRBV20-1 and TRBJ1-1, with D hard to call. Germline CDR1 is DFQATT and CDR2 is SNEGSKA (reference sequence). V was shortened by 0 bases and J by 0 bases, with 8 bases between the two germline ends. The CDR3 runs 14 residues. The CDR3 is CSARDLRLNTEAFF. The CDR3 DNA reads TGCAGTGCTAGAGATTTGAGATTGAACACTGAAGCTTTCTTT.

A remark on this clonotype: This may be a read error, as it is one base from a much larger clone. J is TRBJ2-3 and V is TRBV3-1, with 9 nucleotides matching TRBD1. The CDR3 is made up of 16 amino acids. Germline V gene lookup returns CDR1 LGHDT and CDR2 YNNKEL (reference sequence). This chain's CDR3 is CASSQGTGASTDAQYF. As DNA, the CDR3 is TGTGCCAGCAGCCAAGGGACAGGGGCATCCACAGATGCGCAGTATTTT.

This clonotype has ten or more counts. The CDR3: CASSLDWAMNTEAFF. CDR3 DNA: TGCGCCAGCAGCTTGGATTGGGCCATGAACACTGAAGCTTTCTTT. This chain links TRBV5-1 with TRBJ1-1; D uncertain. The germline gives CDR1 SGHRS, CDR2 YFSETQ. The CDR3 is 15 amino acids. V shed 0 bases and J shed 0 bases, with 9 bases lying between them.

This clonotype has at least ten counts. The J gene is TRBJ2-1, the V gene TRBV24-1, with 11 bases identical to TRBD2. Germline V CDR1 and CDR2: KGHDR, SFDVKD. CDR3 size: 15 residues. V shed 4 bases and J 8 bases; nucleotides not matched to a gene: 6. CDR3 bases: TGTGCCACCAGTGAGGTAGCGGGGGGGCCACATGAGCAGTTCTTC. Encoded protein: CATSEVAGGPHEQFF.

This clonotype was seen repeatedly, ten times or more. J is TRBJ2-7 and V is TRBV28, with D possibly matching TRBD1 (6 bases). V was cut by 7 bases and J by 6 bases, with 10 bases left in between. Germline CDR1 reads MDHEN; CDR2 reads SYDVKM. The CDR3 length is 11 residues. CDR3 DNA sequence: TGTGCCAGCAAGATAGGGGGCGAGCAGTACTTC. This encodes CASKIGGEQYF.

Notes on this clonotype: One end of the junction does not line up with germline, which may come from a read error. The rearrangement joins TRBV7-8 to TRBJ1-1; D is undetermined. The CDR3 length is 14 residues. Germline CDR1 SGHVS, CDR2 FQNEAQ. CDR3 sequence reads: CASSPGSSYTGAFF. The CDR3 nucleotides read TGTGCCAGCAGCCCCGGGTCCTCTTACACTGGAGCTTTCTTT.

This clonotype was counted many times. V gene TRBV5-6 combines with J gene TRBJ2-1; 9 nucleotides line up with TRBD2. This CDR3 region has 14 residues. Germline CDR1 is SGHDT and CDR2 is YYEEEE. The trim removed 4 bases at V and 7 bases at J, leaving 6 bases unmatched. The CDR3 DNA reads TGTGCCAGCAGCCTTAGCGGGGGAGAAAATGAGCAGTTCTTC. This encodes CASSLSGGENEQFF.